Below, one TCR beta chain is given with its context. This entry is derived from a study of CXCR3-negative and CXCR3-positive naive CD8 T cells. cDNA libraries for TRB were generated by 5' RACE incorporating UMI labels. TCRdb reprocessed the 5' RACE reads, with one entry per CDR3 protein and no DNA. This sample contains 100,000 to 150,000 distinct CDR3 sequences. The CDR3 totals 15 residues. Germline CDR1 is SGDLS and CDR2 is YYNGEE. This clonotype was sampled from a human donor in good health. Some clones in this sample may be carry-over from other donors' samples. The material sequenced was naive CXCR3- CD8+ T cells from blood. Subset reported: CD45RO-CCR7+CD27+CD95- naive CD8+ T cells lacking CXCR3 (TNR3-). This chain links TRBV9 with TRBJ2-7. The chain's CDR3 is CASSVSAGPSYEQYF.